The TCR beta chain under discussion was sequenced for a study of T cells in Graves' hyperthyroidism and ophthalmopathy. Study details: Pretreatment peripheral blood was obtained at initial diagnosis. Regarding the study as a whole: The model forecast ophthalmopathy, anticipating it by a median around 6.5 months before onset.

Researchers amplified the TCR beta CDR3 regions from RNA transcripts. The study used the HTBI primer set for a first-round RT-PCR of the TCR CDR3. MiXCR was run by TCRdb on the multiplex PCR reads, yielding one entry per CDR3 protein. This table has 500,000 to 750,000 distinct CDR3 sequences, 12% to 15% appearing once. Clinical symptoms, serum thyroxine, TRAb, thyroid ultrasound and orbital computed tomography informed diagnoses. As to this clonotype: Its antigen is unknown.

Germline values: CDR1 SGHAT, CDR2 FQNNGV. The CDR3 covers 17 residues. V shed 1 base and J shed 0 bases, with 14 bases lying between them. Sequencing was carried out using blood. This TCR came from a young woman with Graves' ophthalmopathy. The chain employs TRBV11-2 and TRBJ2-3; no definite D call. CDR3 in DNA: TGTGCCAGCAGCTTAGTTCTCAGGAAAGGGAGCACAGATACGCAGTATTTT. It yields the protein CASSLVLRKGSTDTQYF.